This T cell receptor (beta chain) was found in a study of PD-1 blockade in classical Hodgkin lymphoma. TCRdb's copy holds only in-frame clones and misses some; the assay was immunoSEQ multiplex PCR. The sample contains 40,000 to 50,000 clones, about 85% of which appear only once. Patients all relapsed after autologous stem cell transplantation, and there was variation in brentuximab vedotin exposure. The V gene end was trimmed by 5 bases and the J gene end by 5 bases; junction bases not matched to a gene: 10. The CDR3 is 15 residues long. Germline assignment: CDR1 KGHSH and CDR2 LQKENI. Broader study findings: Some patients started nivolumab under 1 year after ASCT, and they were excluded.

Only one count was recorded for this clone. What it binds is unknown. The clonotype comes from a human donor with classical Hodgkin lymphoma. The specimen was peripheral blood mononuclear cells (PBMCs), collected before the second cycle of nivolumab. This sequence joins TRBV18 and TRBJ2-7; TRBD1 matches 9 bases. The CDR3: CASSTRGQGADEQYF. The CDR3 DNA is TGTGCCAGCTCAACACGGGGACAGGGCGCCGACGAGCAGTACTTC.